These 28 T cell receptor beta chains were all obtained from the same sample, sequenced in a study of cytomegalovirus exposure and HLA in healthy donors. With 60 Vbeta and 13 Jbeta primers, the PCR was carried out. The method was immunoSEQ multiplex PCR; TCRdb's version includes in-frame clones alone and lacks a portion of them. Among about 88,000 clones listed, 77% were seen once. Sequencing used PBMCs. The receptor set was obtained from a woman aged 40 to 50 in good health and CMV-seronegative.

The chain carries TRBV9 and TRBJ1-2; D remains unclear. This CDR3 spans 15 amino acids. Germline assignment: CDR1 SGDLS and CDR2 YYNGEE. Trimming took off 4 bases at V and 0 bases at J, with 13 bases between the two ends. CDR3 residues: CASSSTAGANYGYTF. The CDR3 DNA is TGTGCCAGCAGCTCTACAGCGGGAGCTAACTATGGCTACACCTTC.

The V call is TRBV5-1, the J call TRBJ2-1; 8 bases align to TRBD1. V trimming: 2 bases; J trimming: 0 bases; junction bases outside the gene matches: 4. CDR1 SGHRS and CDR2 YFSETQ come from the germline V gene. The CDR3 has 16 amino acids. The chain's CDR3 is CASSFGQGSSYNEQFF. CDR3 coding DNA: TGCGCCAGCAGCTTCGGACAGGGAAGCTCCTACAATGAGCAGTTCTTC.

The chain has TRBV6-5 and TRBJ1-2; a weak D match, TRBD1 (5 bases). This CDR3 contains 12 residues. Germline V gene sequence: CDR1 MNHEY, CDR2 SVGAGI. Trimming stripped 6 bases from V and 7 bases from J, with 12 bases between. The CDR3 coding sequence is TGTGCCAGCAGATCGCTAAGGGGTGGCTACACCTTC. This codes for CASRSLRGGYTF.

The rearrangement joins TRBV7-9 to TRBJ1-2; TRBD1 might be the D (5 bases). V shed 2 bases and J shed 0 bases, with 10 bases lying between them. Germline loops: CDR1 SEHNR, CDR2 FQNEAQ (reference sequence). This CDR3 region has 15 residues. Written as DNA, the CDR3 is TGTGCCAGCAGCTTACAGGGCCCTACTAACTATGGCTACACCTTC. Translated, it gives CASSLQGPTNYGYTF.

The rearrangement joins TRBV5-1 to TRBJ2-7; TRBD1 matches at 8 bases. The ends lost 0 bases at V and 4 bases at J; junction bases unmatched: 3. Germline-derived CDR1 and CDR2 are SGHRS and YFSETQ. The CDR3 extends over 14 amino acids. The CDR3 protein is CASSLGTGRYEQYF. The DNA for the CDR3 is TGCGCCAGCAGCTTGGGGACAGGGCGGTACGAGCAGTACTTC.

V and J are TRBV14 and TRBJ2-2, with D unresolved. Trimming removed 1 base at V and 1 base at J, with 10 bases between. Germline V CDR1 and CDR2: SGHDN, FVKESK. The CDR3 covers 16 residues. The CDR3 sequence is CASSQVSARNTGELFF. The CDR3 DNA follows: TGTGCCAGCAGCCAAGTCTCCGCCAGGAACACCGGGGAGCTGTTTTTT.

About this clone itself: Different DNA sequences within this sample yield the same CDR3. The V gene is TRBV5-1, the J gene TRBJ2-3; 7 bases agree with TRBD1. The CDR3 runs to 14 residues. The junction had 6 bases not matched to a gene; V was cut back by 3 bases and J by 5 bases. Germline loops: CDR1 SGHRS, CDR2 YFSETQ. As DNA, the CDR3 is TGCGCCAGCAGCTCCACCTCAGGGGGAGATACGCAGTATTTT. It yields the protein CASSSTSGGDTQYF.

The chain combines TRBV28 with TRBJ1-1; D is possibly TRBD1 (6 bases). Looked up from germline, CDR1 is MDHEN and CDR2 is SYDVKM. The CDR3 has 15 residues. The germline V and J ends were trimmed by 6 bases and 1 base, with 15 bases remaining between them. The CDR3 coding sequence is TGTGCCAGCAGCCCGGGGGGGGCATGGAACACTGAAGCTTTCTTT. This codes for CASSPGGAWNTEAFF.

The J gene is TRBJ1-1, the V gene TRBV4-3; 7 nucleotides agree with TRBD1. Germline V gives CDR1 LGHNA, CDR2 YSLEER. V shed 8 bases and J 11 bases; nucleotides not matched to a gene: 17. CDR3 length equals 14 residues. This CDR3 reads CASREVRDSYGAFF. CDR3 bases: TGCGCCAGCCGAGAAGTCCGGGACAGCTATGGTGCTTTCTTT.

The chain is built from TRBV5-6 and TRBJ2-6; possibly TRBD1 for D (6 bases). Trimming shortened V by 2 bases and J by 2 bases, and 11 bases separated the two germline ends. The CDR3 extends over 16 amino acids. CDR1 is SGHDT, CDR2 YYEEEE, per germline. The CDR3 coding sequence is TGTGCCAGCAGCTTCAGGGGCGTCCCTGGGGCCAACGTCCTGACTTTC. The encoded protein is CASSFRGVPGANVLTF.

The CDR3 DNA follows: TGTGCCATCAGTGATAACAGGGCTGAAGCTTTCTTT. This encodes CAISDNRAEAFF. This chain links TRBV10-3 with TRBJ1-1; D is perhaps TRBD1 (6 bases). Trimming took 3 bases from V and 6 from J, leaving 8 bases between them. Germline V CDR1 and CDR2: ENHRY, SYGVKD. This CDR3 comprises 12 residues.

CDR3 DNA sequence: TGTGCCAGCAGCCCTATAAGACAGGGCTTATCTGAAGCTTTCTTT. Amino acid sequence: CASSPIRQGLSEAFF. This chain connects TRBV9 to TRBJ1-1; 7 nucleotides align to TRBD1. CDR1 SGDLS and CDR2 YYNGEE come from the germline V gene. V dropped 4 bases and J dropped 6; count of bases not matched to a gene: 12. The CDR3 runs to 15 residues.

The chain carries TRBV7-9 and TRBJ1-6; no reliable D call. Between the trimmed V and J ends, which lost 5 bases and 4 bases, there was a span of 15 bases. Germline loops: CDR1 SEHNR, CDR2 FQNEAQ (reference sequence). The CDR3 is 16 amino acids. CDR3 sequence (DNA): TGTGCCAGCAGCAAAACCTGGAGAAGGTATAATTCACCCCTCCACTTT. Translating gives CASSKTWRRYNSPLHF.

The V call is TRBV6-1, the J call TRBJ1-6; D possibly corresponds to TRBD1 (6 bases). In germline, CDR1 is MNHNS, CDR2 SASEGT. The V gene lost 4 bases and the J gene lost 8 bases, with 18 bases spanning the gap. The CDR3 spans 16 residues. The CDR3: CASSVETGSGYSPLHF. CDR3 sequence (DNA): TGTGCCAGCAGTGTCGAAACAGGGTCGGGGTATTCACCCCTCCACTTT.

The CDR3 coding sequence is TGCGCCAGCTCGGACCGGGACATCAACTACGAGCAGTACTTC. Protein product: CASSDRDINYEQYF. This chain joins TRBV4-1 and TRBJ2-7, with D possibly matching TRBD1 (6 bases). V lost 8 bases to trimming and J lost 3 bases, with 17 bases between them. Germline V gives CDR1 MGHRA, CDR2 YSYEKL. The CDR3 is made up of 14 amino acids.

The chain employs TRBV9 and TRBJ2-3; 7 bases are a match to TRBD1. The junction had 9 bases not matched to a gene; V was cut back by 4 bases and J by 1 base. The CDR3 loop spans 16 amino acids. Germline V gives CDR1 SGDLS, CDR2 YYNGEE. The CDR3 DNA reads TGTGCCAGCAGCCCGGACAGGCTAATGGGCACAGATACGCAGTATTTT. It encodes CASSPDRLMGTDTQYF.

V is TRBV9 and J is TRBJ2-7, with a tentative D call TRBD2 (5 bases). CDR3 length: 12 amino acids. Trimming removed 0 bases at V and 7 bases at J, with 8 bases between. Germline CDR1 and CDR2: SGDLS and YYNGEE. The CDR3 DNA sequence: TGTGCCAGCAGCGTAGGGCCGGGAGAGCAGTACTTC. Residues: CASSVGPGEQYF.

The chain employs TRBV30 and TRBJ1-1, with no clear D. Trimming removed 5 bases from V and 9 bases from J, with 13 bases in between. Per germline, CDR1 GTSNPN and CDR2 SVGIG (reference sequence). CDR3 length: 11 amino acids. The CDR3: CAWDDYGKAFF. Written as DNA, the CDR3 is TGTGCCTGGGACGACTATGGAAAAGCTTTCTTT.

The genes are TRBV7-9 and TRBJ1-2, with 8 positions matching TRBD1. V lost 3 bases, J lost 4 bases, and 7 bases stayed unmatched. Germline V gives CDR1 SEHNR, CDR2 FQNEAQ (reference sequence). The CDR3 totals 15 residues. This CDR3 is CASSLTDRGVYGYTF. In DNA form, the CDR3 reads TGTGCCAGCAGCTTGACCGACAGGGGCGTCTATGGCTACACCTTC.

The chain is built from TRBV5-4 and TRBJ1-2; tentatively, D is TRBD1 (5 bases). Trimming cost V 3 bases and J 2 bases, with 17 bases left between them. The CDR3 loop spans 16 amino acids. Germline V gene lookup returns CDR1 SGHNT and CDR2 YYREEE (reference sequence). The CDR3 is CASSSRRAGTNYGYTF. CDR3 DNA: TGTGCCAGCAGCTCCCGGAGGGCAGGGACCAACTATGGCTACACCTTC.

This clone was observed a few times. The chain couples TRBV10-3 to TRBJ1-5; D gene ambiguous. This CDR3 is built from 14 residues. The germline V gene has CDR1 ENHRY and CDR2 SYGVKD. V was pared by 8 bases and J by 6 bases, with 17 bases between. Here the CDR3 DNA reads TGTGCCATCGGAATTCAGGCTCCCGGTCAGCCCCAGCATTTT. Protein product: CAIGIQAPGQPQHF.

The CDR3 spells CASSLGPPGTSTDTQYF. Here the CDR3 DNA reads TGTGCCAGCAGCTTGGGCCCCCCCGGGACTAGCACAGATACGCAGTATTTT. This sequence joins TRBV5-4 and TRBJ2-3; tentatively, D is TRBD2 (6 bases). Germline assignment: CDR1 SGHNT and CDR2 YYREEE (reference sequence). There are 17 residues in the CDR3. Trimming cost V 0 bases and J 0 bases, with 14 bases left between them.

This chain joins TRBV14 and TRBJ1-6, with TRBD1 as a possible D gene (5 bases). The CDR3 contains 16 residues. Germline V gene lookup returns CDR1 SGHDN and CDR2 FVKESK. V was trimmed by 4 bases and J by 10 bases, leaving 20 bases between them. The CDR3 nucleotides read TGTGCCAGCAGCCCCAGGCGGGGCGCGCGGGACTCACCCCTCCACTTT. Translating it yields CASSPRRGARDSPLHF.

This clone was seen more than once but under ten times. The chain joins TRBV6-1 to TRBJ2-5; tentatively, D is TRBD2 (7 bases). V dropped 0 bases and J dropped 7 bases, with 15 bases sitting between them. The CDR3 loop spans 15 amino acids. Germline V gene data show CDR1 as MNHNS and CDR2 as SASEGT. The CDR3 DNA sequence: TGTGCCAGCAGTGAAGCGGGAGGGGGGCGAGGGACCCAGTACTTC. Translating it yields CASSEAGGGRGTQYF.

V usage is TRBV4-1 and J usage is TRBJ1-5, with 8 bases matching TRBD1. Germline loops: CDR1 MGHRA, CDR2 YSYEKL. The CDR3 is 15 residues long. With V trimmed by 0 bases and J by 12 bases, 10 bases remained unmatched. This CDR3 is CASSQEDREYDNQHF. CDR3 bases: TGCGCCAGCAGCCAAGAGGACAGGGAATACGACAACCAGCATTTT.

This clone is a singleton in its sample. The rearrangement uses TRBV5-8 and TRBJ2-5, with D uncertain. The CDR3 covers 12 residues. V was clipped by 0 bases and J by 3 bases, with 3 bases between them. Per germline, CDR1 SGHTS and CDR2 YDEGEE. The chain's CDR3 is CASSLGEETQYF. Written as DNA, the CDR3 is TGTGCCAGCAGCTTGGGAGAAGAGACCCAGTACTTC.

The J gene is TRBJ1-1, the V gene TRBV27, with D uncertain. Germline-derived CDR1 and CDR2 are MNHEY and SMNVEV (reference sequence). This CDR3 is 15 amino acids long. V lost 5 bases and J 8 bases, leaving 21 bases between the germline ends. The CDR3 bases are TGTGCCAGCAGTCCTCACGGTCCCCCGATGAAGGAAGCTTTCTTT. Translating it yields CASSPHGPPMKEAFF.

The DNA for the CDR3 is TGTGCCAGCAGTTTATTCAGGGGAGACTATTATAGCAATCAGCCCCAGCATTTT. This sequence encodes CASSLFRGDYYSNQPQHF. The chain links TRBV28 to TRBJ1-5; D is perhaps TRBD1 (6 bases). In germline, CDR1 is MDHEN, CDR2 SYDVKM. V gave up 1 base and J gave up 0 bases, with 16 bases separating them. The CDR3 contains 18 residues.